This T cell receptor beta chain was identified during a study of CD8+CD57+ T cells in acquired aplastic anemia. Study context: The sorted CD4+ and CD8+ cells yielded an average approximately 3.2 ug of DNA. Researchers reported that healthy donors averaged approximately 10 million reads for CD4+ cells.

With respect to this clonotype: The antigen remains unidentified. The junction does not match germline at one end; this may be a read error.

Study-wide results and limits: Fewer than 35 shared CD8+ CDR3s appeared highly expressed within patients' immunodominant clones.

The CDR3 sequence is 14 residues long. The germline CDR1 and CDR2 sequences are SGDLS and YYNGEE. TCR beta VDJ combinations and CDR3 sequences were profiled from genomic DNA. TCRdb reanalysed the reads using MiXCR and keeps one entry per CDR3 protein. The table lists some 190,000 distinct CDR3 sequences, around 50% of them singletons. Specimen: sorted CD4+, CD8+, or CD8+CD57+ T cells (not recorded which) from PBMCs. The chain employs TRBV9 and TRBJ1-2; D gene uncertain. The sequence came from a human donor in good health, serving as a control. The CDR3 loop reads CASSAVGLSYGYTF. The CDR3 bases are TGTGCCAGTAGCGCGGTGGGCCTTAGCTATGGCTACACCTTC.